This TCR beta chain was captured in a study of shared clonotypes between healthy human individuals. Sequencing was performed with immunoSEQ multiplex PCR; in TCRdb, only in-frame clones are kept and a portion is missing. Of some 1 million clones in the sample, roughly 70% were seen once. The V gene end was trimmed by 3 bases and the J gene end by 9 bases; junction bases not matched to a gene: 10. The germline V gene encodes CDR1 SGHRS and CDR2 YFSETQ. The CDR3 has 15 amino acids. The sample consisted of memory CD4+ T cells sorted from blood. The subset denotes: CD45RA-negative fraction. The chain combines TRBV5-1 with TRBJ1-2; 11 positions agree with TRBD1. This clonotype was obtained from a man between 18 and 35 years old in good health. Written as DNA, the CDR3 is TGCGCCAGCAGCTCAGAAACCGGGACAGGGGGACGCTACACCTTC. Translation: CASSSETGTGGRYTF.